Only a few counts were recorded for the clone carrying this T cell receptor (beta chain). Antigen unknown. CDR1 and CDR2 from the germline V gene are SGHNT and YENEEA. The germline V and J ends were trimmed by 5 bases and 5 bases, with 13 bases remaining between them. CDR3 length equals 14 residues. The source of the sample is a study of cytomegalovirus exposure and HLA in healthy donors. Study overall: Sequencing of about 179 million T cells in an earlier analysis found 95 million to 120 million unique TCR beta sequences.

In the PCR, 60 Vbeta and 13 Jbeta primers were used. Repertoires were generated with immunoSEQ multiplex PCR, while TCRdb's copy carries only in-frame clones and drops some. Of some 140,000 clones listed, over 75% are singletons. The study's findings and limits: Altogether, 164 TCR beta chains were recorded as cytomegalovirus-associated. Being productive about 90% or about 30% of the time was typical of most TCR beta V segments in an earlier analysis.

The receptor was isolated from a man aged 30 to 45 in good health. The specimen sequenced was PBMCs. V is TRBV11-3 and J is TRBJ1-3; tentatively, D is TRBD1 (5 bases). CDR3 coding DNA: TGTGCCAGCAGCCGAGACCGGACACGAAACACCATATATTTT. As protein: CASSRDRTRNTIYF.